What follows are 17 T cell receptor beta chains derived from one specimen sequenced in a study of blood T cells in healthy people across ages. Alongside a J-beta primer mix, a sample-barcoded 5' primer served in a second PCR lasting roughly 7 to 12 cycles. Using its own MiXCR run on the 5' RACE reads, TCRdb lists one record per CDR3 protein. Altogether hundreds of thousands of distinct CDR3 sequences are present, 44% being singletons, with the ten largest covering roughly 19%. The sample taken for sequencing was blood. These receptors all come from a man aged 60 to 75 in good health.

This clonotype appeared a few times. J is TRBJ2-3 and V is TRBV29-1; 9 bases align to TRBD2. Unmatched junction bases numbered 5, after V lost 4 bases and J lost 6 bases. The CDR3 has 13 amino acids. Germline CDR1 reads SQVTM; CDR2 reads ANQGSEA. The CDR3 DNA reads TGCAGCGTTGTAGCGGGGGTACTTGATACGCAGTATTTT. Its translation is CSVVAGVLDTQYF.

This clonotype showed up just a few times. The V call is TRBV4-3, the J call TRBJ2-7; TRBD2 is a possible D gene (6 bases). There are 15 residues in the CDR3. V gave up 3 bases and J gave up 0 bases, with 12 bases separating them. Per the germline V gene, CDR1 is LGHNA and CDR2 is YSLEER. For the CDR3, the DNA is TGCGCCAGCAGCCAGACTAGGGATTCCTCCTACGAGCAGTACTTC. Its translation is CASSQTRDSSYEQYF.

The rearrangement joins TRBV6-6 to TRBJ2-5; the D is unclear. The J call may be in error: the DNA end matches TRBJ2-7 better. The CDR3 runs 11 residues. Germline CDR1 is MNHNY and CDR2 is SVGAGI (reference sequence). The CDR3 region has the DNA TGTGCCAGCAGTTCCTTGGACGAGCAGTACTTC. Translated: CASSSLDEQYF.

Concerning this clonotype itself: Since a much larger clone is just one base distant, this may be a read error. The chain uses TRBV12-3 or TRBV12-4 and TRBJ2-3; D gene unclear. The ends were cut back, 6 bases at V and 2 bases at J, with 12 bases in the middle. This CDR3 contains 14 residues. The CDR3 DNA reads TGTGCCAGCAGCTCTATGACGGCCACAGATACGCAGTATTTT. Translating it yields CASSSMTATDTQYF.

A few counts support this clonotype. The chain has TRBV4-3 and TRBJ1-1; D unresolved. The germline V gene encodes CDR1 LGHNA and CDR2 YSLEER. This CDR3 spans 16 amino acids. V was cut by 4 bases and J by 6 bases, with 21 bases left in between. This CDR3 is CASSRGLFGLLAEAFF. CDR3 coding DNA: TGCGCCAGCAGCCGAGGACTCTTTGGCTTACTCGCTGAAGCTTTCTTT.

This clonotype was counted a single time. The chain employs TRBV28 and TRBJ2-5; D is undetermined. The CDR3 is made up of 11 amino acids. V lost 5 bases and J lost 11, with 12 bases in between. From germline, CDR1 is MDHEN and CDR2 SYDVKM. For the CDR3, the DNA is TGTGCCAGCAGTGTACGGTTCGGGCAGTACTTC. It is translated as CASSVRFGQYF.

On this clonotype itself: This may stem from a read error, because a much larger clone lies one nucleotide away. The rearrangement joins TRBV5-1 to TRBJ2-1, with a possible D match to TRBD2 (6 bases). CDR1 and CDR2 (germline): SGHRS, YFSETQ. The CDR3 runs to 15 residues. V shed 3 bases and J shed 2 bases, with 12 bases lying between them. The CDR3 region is CASSWEAAPYNEQFF. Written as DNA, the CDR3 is TGCGCCAGCAGCTGGGAGGCAGCCCCCTACAATGAGCAGTTCTTC.

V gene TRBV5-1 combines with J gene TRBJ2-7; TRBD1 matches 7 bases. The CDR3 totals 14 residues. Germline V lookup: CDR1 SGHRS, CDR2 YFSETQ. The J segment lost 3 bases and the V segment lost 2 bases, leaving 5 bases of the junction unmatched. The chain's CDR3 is CASSFGQAVYEQYF. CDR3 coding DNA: TGCGCCAGCAGCTTTGGACAGGCAGTCTACGAGCAGTACTTC.

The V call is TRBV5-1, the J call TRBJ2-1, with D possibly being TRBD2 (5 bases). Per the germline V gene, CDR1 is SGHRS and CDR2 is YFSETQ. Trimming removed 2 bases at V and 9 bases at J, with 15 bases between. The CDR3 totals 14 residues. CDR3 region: CASSLGLSRGEQFF. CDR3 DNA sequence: TGCGCCAGCAGCTTAGGGCTGTCACGGGGTGAGCAGTTCTTC.

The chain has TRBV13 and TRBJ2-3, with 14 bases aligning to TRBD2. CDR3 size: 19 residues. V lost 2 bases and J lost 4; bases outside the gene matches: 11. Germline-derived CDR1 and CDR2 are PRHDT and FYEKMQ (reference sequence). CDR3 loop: CASSLPPGLAGDAADTQYF. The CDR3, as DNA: TGTGCCAGCAGCTTACCTCCGGGACTAGCGGGGGATGCGGCAGATACGCAGTATTTT.

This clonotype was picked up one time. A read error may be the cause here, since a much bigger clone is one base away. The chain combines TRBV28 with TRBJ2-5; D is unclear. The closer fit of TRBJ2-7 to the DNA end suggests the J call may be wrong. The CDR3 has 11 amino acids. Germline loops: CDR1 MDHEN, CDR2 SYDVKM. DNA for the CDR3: TGTGTCAGCAGTGGGAACTACGAGCAGTACTTC. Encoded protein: CVSSGNYEQYF.

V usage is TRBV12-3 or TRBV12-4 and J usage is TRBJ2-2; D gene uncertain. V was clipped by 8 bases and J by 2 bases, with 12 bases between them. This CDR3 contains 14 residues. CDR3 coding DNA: TGTGCCAGCCCGCCGCCCGGAAACACCGGGGAGCTGTTTTTT. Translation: CASPPPGNTGELFF.

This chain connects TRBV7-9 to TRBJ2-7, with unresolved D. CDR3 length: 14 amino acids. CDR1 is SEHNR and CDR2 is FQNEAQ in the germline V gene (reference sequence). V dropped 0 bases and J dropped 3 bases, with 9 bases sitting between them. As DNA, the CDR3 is TGTGCCAGCAGCTTAGCACAGTCATACTACGAGCAGTACTTC. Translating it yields CASSLAQSYYEQYF.

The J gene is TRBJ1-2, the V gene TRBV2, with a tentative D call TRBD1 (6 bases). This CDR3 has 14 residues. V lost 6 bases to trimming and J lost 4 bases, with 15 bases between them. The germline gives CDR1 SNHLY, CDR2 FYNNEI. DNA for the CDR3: TGTGCCAGCAGCAGGGACACCCCTTTCTATGGCTACACCTTC. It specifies CASSRDTPFYGYTF.

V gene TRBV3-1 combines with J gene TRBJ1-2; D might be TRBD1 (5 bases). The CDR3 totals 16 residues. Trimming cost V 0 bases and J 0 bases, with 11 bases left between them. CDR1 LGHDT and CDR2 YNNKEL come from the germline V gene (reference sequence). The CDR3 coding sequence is TGTGCCAGCAGCCAAGATGGAGGGGCCCCTAACTATGGCTACACCTTC. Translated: CASSQDGGAPNYGYTF.

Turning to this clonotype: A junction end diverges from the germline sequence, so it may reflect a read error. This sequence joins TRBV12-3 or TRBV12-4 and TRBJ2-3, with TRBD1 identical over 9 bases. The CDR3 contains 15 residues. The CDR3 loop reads CASGYGTGLTDAQYF. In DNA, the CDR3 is TGTGCCAGCGGGTACGGGACAGGGCTAACAGATGCGCAGTATTTT.

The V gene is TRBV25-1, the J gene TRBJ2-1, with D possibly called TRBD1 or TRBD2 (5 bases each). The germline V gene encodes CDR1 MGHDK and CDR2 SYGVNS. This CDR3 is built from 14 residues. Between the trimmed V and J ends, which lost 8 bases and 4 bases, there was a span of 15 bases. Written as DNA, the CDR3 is TGTGCCAGCGCTGGGACCGGCAGATACAATGAGCAGTTCTTC. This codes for CASAGTGRYNEQFF.